Below, 4 T cell receptor beta chains from the same sample are listed, as sequenced in a study of T cell responses to AZD1222 COVID-19 vaccine. Libraries were prepared by immunoSEQ multiplex PCR; TCRdb keeps only in-frame clonotypes and omits some of them. The sample has about 120,000 clones, about 90% seen once. The sequencing here drew on peripheral blood, taken on day 0 of AZD1222 vaccination. The receptors were sampled from an adult in good health.

V gene TRBV7-2 combines with J gene TRBJ1-1; 9 positions agree with TRBD1. The CDR3 spans 14 residues. V shed 5 bases and J 3 bases; nucleotides not matched to a gene: 4. Germline CDR1 SGHTA, CDR2 FQGNSA. The chain's CDR3 is CASSRTGVDTEAFF. CDR3 bases: TGTGCCAGCAGCAGGACAGGGGTGGACACTGAAGCTTTCTTT.

The chain employs TRBV27 and TRBJ2-1; D not resolved. The CDR3 covers 14 residues. Germline V gene sequence: CDR1 MNHEY, CDR2 SMNVEV (reference sequence). Trimming removed 4 bases from V and 5 bases from J, with 12 bases in between. The CDR3 coding sequence is TGTGCCAGCAGTTCCCCCGGTATTAACAATGAGCAGTTCTTC. Translating gives CASSSPGINNEQFF.

This clone was seen a single time. The chain links TRBV4-1 to TRBJ2-7, with 7 bases lining up with TRBD2. CDR3 length: 15 residues. Germline CDR1 and CDR2: MGHRA and YSYEKL. V lost 2 bases, J lost 3 bases, and 7 bases stayed unmatched. The CDR3 is CASSQLASGYYEQYF. The DNA of the CDR3 is TGCGCCAGCAGCCAATTGGCTAGCGGATACTACGAGCAGTACTTC.

The table lists this clone with a few counts. The rearrangement uses TRBV9 and TRBJ2-1; the D gene is possibly TRBD1 (6 bases). With 1 base removed from V and 3 bases from J, the gap between germline ends came to 11 bases. This CDR3 contains 15 residues. Germline V CDR1 and CDR2: SGDLS, YYNGEE. The CDR3 region is CASSVSGDHYNEQFF. Written as DNA, the CDR3 is TGTGCCAGCAGCGTATCAGGGGACCACTACAATGAGCAGTTCTTC. The full variable domain, in which reference TRBV9 and TRBJ2-1 provide the parts outside the CDR3, is DSGVTQTPKHLITATGQRVTLRCSPRSGDLSVYWYQQSLDQGLQFLIQYYNGEERAKGNILERFSAQQFPDLHSELNLSSLELGDSALYFCASSVSGDHYNEQFFGPGTRLTVL.